Following are 14 T cell receptor beta chains from one sample sequenced in a study of breast tumors, draining lymph nodes, adjacent tissues. One entry per CDR3 protein results from TCRdb running MiXCR on the multiplex PCR reads. The data show approximately 10,000 distinct CDR3 sequences, 50% to 60% seen once. Sequencing was done on a sample of breast tumor tissue. The receptor source for this set is a female donor with breast cancer. Some clones in this sample may be carry-over from other donors' samples.

The genes are TRBV20-1 and TRBJ2-1; 7 positions agree with TRBD2. Trimming removed 0 bases from V and 0 bases from J; junction bases left unmatched: 8. The CDR3 has 17 residues. The germline gives CDR1 DFQATT, CDR2 SNEGSKA (reference sequence). Here the CDR3 DNA reads TGCAGTGCTAGAGATCCCAAGTCGGGGGGCTCCTACAATGAGCAGTTCTTC. Protein: CSARDPKSGGSYNEQFF.

The V and J genes are TRBV20-1 and TRBJ1-2; TRBD1 might be the D (5 bases). V was pared by 1 base and J by 5 bases, with 11 bases between. Germline CDR1 DFQATT, CDR2 SNEGSKA (reference sequence). The CDR3 runs 13 residues. CDR3 DNA sequence: TGCAGTGCTAGAGGAGTGGGGGGATATGGCTACACCTTC. This gives the protein CSARGVGGYGYTF.

The chain couples TRBV12-3 or TRBV12-4 to TRBJ2-1; possibly TRBD2 for D (7 bases). The CDR3 is 14 amino acids. V was cut by 6 bases and J by 6 bases, with 15 bases left in between. As DNA, the CDR3 is TGTGCCAGCAGACTTGGGGGCGGGGGCAATGAGCAGTTCTTC. As protein: CASRLGGGGNEQFF.

The chain employs TRBV20-1 and TRBJ2-7, with TRBD2 matching over 8 bases. This CDR3 contains 13 residues. V shed 3 bases, J shed 2 bases, and the junction held 3 bases outside the gene matches. Germline lookup yields CDR1 DFQATT and CDR2 SNEGSKA (reference sequence). The CDR3 region is CSASGGRTYEQYF. The DNA for the CDR3 is TGCAGTGCTAGTGGCGGGAGGACCTACGAGCAGTACTTC.

The V and J genes are TRBV18 and TRBJ2-7; D possibly corresponds to TRBD2 (6 bases). Germline V gives CDR1 KGHSH, CDR2 LQKENI. Trimming pared 6 bases from V and 4 bases from J, leaving 10 bases between. The CDR3 totals 12 residues. The CDR3 loop reads CASSPGGYEQYF. CDR3 DNA: TGTGCCAGCTCCCCTGGGGGGTACGAGCAGTACTTC.

This clonotype was detected once. The CDR3 spells CASSLIGGQGGPDTQYF. Written as DNA, the CDR3 is TGTGCCAGCAGTTTAATTGGAGGACAGGGAGGCCCAGATACGCAGTATTTT. The J gene is TRBJ2-3, the V gene TRBV12-3 or TRBV12-4, with 8 bases fitting TRBD1. This CDR3 spans 17 amino acids. V was pared by 2 bases and J by 4 bases, with 11 bases of the junction left unmatched.

This clonotype was observed a handful of times. The chain couples TRBV19 to TRBJ1-4; 7 positions agree with TRBD1. Germline V gene data show CDR1 as LNHDA and CDR2 as SQIVND (reference sequence). The CDR3 consists of 15 residues. V lost 5 bases and J lost 10; bases outside the gene matches: 13. CDR3 in DNA: TGTGCCAGTAGTCTAGGGACAGACGGTCGTGTAAAACTGTTTTTT. Translating gives CASSLGTDGRVKLFF. Looking up the rest from reference TRBV19 and TRBJ1-4 gives the full variable domain: DGGITQSPKYLFRKEGQNVTLSCEQNLNHDAMYWYRQDPGQGLRLIYYSQIVNDFQKGDIAEGYSVSREKKESFPLTVTSAQKNPTAFYLCASSLGTDGRVKLFFGSGTQLSVL.

The chain recombines TRBV10-3 with TRBJ1-2; 8 nucleotides line up with TRBD1. Germline loops: CDR1 ENHRY, CDR2 SYGVKD. The CDR3 length is 12 residues. With V trimmed by 8 bases and J by 6 bases, 5 bases remained unmatched. CDR3 coding DNA: TGTGCCATCCGACAGGGGTTGGATGGCTACACCTTC. Its protein is CAIRQGLDGYTF.

This clonotype was picked up a small number of times. The V and J genes are TRBV30 and TRBJ2-7, with 8 bases that match TRBD2. Trimming removed 3 bases from V and 3 bases from J; junction bases left unmatched: 7. Germline CDR1 is GTSNPN and CDR2 is SVGIG (reference sequence). The CDR3 covers 14 residues. The CDR3 region has the DNA TGTGCCTGGAGCCCTGGACTAGCCCTCTACGAGCAGTACTTC. This translates into CAWSPGLALYEQYF.

The rearrangement uses TRBV7-3 and TRBJ2-3; TRBD1 matches at 11 bases. V dropped 3 bases and J dropped 5; count of bases not matched to a gene: 4. CDR3 length: 15 amino acids. Germline CDR1 and CDR2: SGHTA and FQGTGA. The CDR3 DNA reads TGTGCCAGCAGCTTCGGACAGGGGGCGGTAGATACGCAGTATTTT. Translation gives CASSFGQGAVDTQYF. Based on the CDR3 plus reference TRBV7-3 and TRBJ2-3, the full variable domain is GAGVSQTPSNKVTEKGKYVELRCDPISGHTALYWYRQSLGQGPEFLIYFQGTGAADDSGLPNDRFFAVRPEGSVSTLKIQRTERGDSAVYLCASSFGQGAVDTQYFGPGTRLTVL.

In its sample, this clonotype was seen a few times. The rearrangement joins TRBV4-1 to TRBJ2-3, with 8 bases lining up with TRBD2. Losses at the gene ends were 4 bases for V and 4 bases for J; bases not matched to a gene: 4. Germline CDR1 is MGHRA and CDR2 is YSYEKL. The CDR3 is 14 amino acids. The CDR3 here is CASSRAGGPDTQYF. The CDR3 DNA sequence: TGCGCCAGCAGCCGCGCGGGGGGACCAGATACGCAGTATTTT.

The J gene is TRBJ1-5, the V gene TRBV11-2, with 9 nucleotides matching TRBD1. The J segment lost 1 base and the V segment lost 2 bases, leaving 6 bases of the junction unmatched. Germline CDR1 and CDR2: SGHAT and FQNNGV. CDR3 length: 17 residues. The CDR3: CASSLTTGGESNQPQHF. The CDR3, as DNA: TGTGCCAGCAGCTTAACAACAGGGGGCGAAAGCAATCAGCCCCAGCATTTT.

The CDR3 is CAWSVIRGGEQYF. DNA of the CDR3: TGTGCCTGGAGTGTGATCCGGGGAGGAGAGCAGTACTTC. The chain is built from TRBV30 and TRBJ2-7, with a tentative D call TRBD2 (6 bases). In germline, CDR1 is GTSNPN, CDR2 SVGIG (reference sequence). This CDR3 region has 13 residues. V gave up 0 bases and J gave up 7 bases, with 13 bases separating them.

This clonotype was picked up one time. This sequence joins TRBV20-1 and TRBJ2-7; the match to TRBD2 covers 12 bases. This CDR3 contains 15 residues. V lost 6 bases, J lost 6 bases, and 12 bases stayed unmatched. CDR1 DFQATT and CDR2 SNEGSKA come from the germline V gene (reference sequence). CDR3 bases: TGCAGTGCCAGCAGTTCCAGGACTAGCGGGGCCGAGCAGTACTTC. Its translation is CSASSSRTSGAEQYF.